A single sample gave rise to the 32 T cell receptor beta chains below, sequenced in a study of tumor-infiltrating lymphocytes in primary liver carcinoma. Researchers generated TCR beta cDNA from around 510 ng of total RNA, relying on a constant-region primer. Amplification in three nested multiplex PCR rounds with slightly modified ARM-PCR gave rise to TCR beta libraries. The opening two PCR rounds, around 10 cycles each, paired TRBV1-TRBV30 forward primers with a C-beta reverse primer. TCRdb recomputed calls from the multiplex PCR reads with MiXCR, one row per CDR3 protein. The sample holds roughly 120,000 distinct CDR3 sequences, 64% seen once. Unsorted bulk tissue (about 18-32 mg) underwent RNA and DNA co-extraction. Material: liver tumor tissue from sampling region 3. The subset: tumor region T3, left-lateral pole. All receptors come from a woman aged 55-69 years with primary liver carcinoma and hepatitis B virus infection.

About this clonotype itself: Compared with germline, one end of the junction differs, possibly owing to a read error. The chain combines TRBV6-1 with TRBJ2-7; weak D call: TRBD2 (6 bases). Germline CDR1 and CDR2: MNHNS and SASEGT. The CDR3 extends over 14 amino acids. The chain's CDR3 is CASRASEMSYGQYF. CDR3 sequence (DNA): TGTGCCAGCAGGGCTAGCGAGATGAGCTACGGGCAGTACTTC.

As concerns this clonotype: The CDR3 does not end in the conserved phenylalanine or tryptophan, so this is likely a read error. V gene TRBV11-2 combines with J gene TRBJ2-2; D is undetermined. Germline CDR1 and CDR2: SGHAT and FQNNGV. The CDR3 consists of 14 residues. This CDR3 is CASSFSLSTRELFS. As DNA, the CDR3 is TGTGCCAGCAGCTTTTCGTTAAGCACCAGGGAGCTGTTTTCT.

This clonotype has more than one count but fewer than ten. This may be a read error: a much more frequent sequence differs by one nucleotide. This rearrangement joins TRBV6-1 to TRBJ1-5; the D gene is possibly TRBD1 (5 bases). The CDR3 contains 16 residues. Germline loops: CDR1 MNHNS, CDR2 SASEGT. The CDR3 spells CASSERGHFSNQSQHF. In DNA, the CDR3 is TGTGCCAGCAGTGAACGTGGACATTTTAGCAATCAGTCCCAGCATTTT.

The rearrangement joins TRBV2 to TRBJ2-3; D may be TRBD1 (6 bases). This CDR3 is 11 amino acids long. Germline assignment: CDR1 SNHLY and CDR2 FYNNEI. V was trimmed by 6 bases and J by 10 bases, leaving 11 bases between them. The CDR3: CASRDRIAQYF. CDR3 sequence (DNA): TGTGCCAGCAGAGACAGGATTGCGCAGTATTTT.

Details on this clonotype: Germline is not matched at one junction end, which may reflect a read error. The V and J genes are TRBV4-2 and TRBJ1-6; no reliable D call. Germline CDR1 and CDR2: LGHNA and YNFKEQ. The CDR3 spans 15 residues. CDR3 protein: CASRQTAIRNSPLHF. The CDR3 DNA follows: TGTGCCAGCAGGCAAACAGCGATTAGAAATTCACCCCTTCACTTT.

The gene calls are TRBV29-1 and TRBJ2-7, with 11 bases that match TRBD1. The CDR3 runs to 14 residues. V lost 7 bases, J lost 1 base, and 6 bases stayed unmatched. Germline CDR1 reads SQVTM; CDR2 reads ANQGSEA. This CDR3 reads CSATGTGGSYEQYF. The CDR3 DNA is TGCAGCGCAACCGGGACAGGGGGATCCTACGAGCAGTACTTC.

This clonotype has at least ten counts. The V call is TRBV5-6, the J call TRBJ1-1; 8 positions match TRBD1. V lost 0 bases and J lost 1; bases outside the gene matches: 8. Germline V gene data show CDR1 as SGHDT and CDR2 as YYEEEE. This CDR3 region has 17 residues. CDR3 sequence: CASSLATGQGWNTEAFF. CDR3 DNA sequence: TGTGCCAGCAGCTTGGCCACAGGACAGGGCTGGAACACTGAAGCTTTCTTT.

In regard to this clonotype: The final CDR3 position lacks the conserved phenylalanine or tryptophan, pointing to a likely read error. The V and J genes are TRBV6-2 or TRBV6-3 and TRBJ2-5; TRBD2 agrees at 9 bases. V dropped 2 bases and J dropped 4; count of bases not matched to a gene: 8. The length of the CDR3 is 16 residues. From germline, CDR1 is MNHEY and CDR2 SVGEGT. The CDR3 region is CASSYRGGRAGETQYL. The CDR3, as DNA: TGTGCCAGCAGTTACAGGGGCGGGAGGGCCGGAGAGACCCAGTACCTC.

This clonotype was recorded a few times. The chain carries TRBV28 and TRBJ1-3, with D perhaps matching TRBD1 (5 bases). Per the germline V gene, CDR1 is MDHEN and CDR2 is SYDVKM. CDR3 size: 14 residues. Trimming shortened V by 6 bases and J by 6 bases, and 15 bases separated the two germline ends. In nucleotides, the CDR3 is TGTGCCAGCAGCCTGGGGGGTCTCGAAAACACCATATATTTT. The encoded protein is CASSLGGLENTIYF.

The rearrangement uses TRBV6-5 and TRBJ2-7; TRBD2 matches 11 bases. Trimming cost V 10 bases and J 8 bases; bases outside gene matches: 13. The CDR3 runs 14 residues. CDR1 and CDR2 (germline): MNHEY, SVGAGI. CDR3 sequence reads: CATSIAGGPYKQYF. The CDR3 DNA sequence: TGTGCCACTAGTATAGCGGGAGGGCCATACAAGCAGTACTTC.

Of note for this clonotype: In this CDR3 the conserved last residue, phenylalanine or tryptophan, is missing, so a read error is likely. The DNA is left out, because the CDR3 cannot be placed on it with certainty; the CDR3 is given as TCRdb lists it. The CDR3 reads CASNRGGRTNERFL. V and J are TRBV11-1 and TRBJ2-1; the D call TRBD2 from the table was never checked on the DNA. Looked up from germline, CDR1 is SGHAT and CDR2 is FQDESV (reference sequence). Inclusive of both ends, the CDR3 amounts to 14 amino acids.

A remark on this clonotype: The junction departs from the called germline gene at one end, perhaps through a read error. V gene TRBV25-1 combines with J gene TRBJ2-6; unclear D gene. The CDR3 totals 13 residues. In germline, CDR1 is MGHDK, CDR2 SYGVNS. DNA for the CDR3: TGTGCCGGCAGTGCAGCTGGGGCCAACGTCCTGACTTTC. Translated: CAGSAAGANVLTF.

Ten or more counts support this clonotype. The chain combines TRBV29-1 with TRBJ2-3; D unclear. Germline loops: CDR1 SQVTM, CDR2 ANQGSEA. The V and J ends lost 4 bases and 2 bases respectively, with 13 bases between them. The CDR3 is made up of 14 amino acids. Written as DNA, the CDR3 is TGCAGCGTTGCCCTGATCCGGAACACAGATACGCAGTATTTT. It yields the protein CSVALIRNTDTQYF.

Remarks on this clonotype: Just one base apart from a much larger clone, this may be a read error. The chain employs TRBV7-8 and TRBJ1-4; no definite D call. This CDR3 contains 13 residues. V was pared by 3 bases and J by 8 bases, with 10 bases between. The germline CDR1 and CDR2 sequences are SGHVS and FQNEAQ. This chain's CDR3 is CASSLGLVEKLFF. In DNA, the CDR3 is TGTGCCAGCAGCTTGGGATTGGTGGAAAAACTGTTTTTT.

CDR3 coding DNA: TGTGCCATCAGTGAGTCTAGTAGCTCCTACAATGAGCAGTTCTTC. Protein sequence: CAISESSSSYNEQFF. The J gene is TRBJ2-1, the V gene TRBV10-3; D gene unclear. The CDR3 runs to 15 residues. Germline lookup yields CDR1 ENHRY and CDR2 SYGVKD. Trimming stripped 0 bases from V and 0 bases from J, with 6 bases between.

This clonotype was seen a single time. This may arise from a read error, as a much more abundant clone is one base away. This sequence joins TRBV6-2 or TRBV6-3 and TRBJ2-5; 9 bases are shared with TRBD2. J lost 4 bases, V lost 5 bases, and 5 bases had no gene match. Germline lookup yields CDR1 MNHEY and CDR2 SVGEGT. There are 14 residues in the CDR3. The CDR3 nucleotides are TGTGCCAGCAGTCGACTAGCGGTACGAGAGACCCAGTACTTC. Its protein product is CASSRLAVRETQYF.

Remarks on this clonotype: The conserved phenylalanine or tryptophan is not found at the CDR3 terminus, so this likely reflects a read error. The V call is TRBV6-2 or TRBV6-3, the J call TRBJ2-7; 10 bases align to TRBD2. Germline V gene lookup returns CDR1 MNHEY and CDR2 SVGEGT. CDR3 length equals 15 residues. This chain's CDR3 is CATSYSPSGRNEQYI. In nucleotides, the CDR3 is TGTGCCACCAGTTACTCTCCTAGCGGGAGAAATGAGCAGTACATC.

This clonotype appeared many times. The chain employs TRBV28 and TRBJ1-2; D is uncertain. Between the trimmed V and J ends, which lost 5 bases and 4 bases, there was a span of 8 bases. The germline V gene has CDR1 MDHEN and CDR2 SYDVKM. The CDR3 consists of 12 residues. The CDR3 DNA reads TGTGCCAGCAGTGAACCCCCCTATGGCTACACCTTC. Protein: CASSEPPYGYTF.

This chain links TRBV18 with TRBJ2-1, with a weak D call TRBD2 (5 bases). CDR3 size: 16 residues. Trimming shortened V by 3 bases and J by 4 bases, and 16 bases separated the two germline ends. Germline V gene lookup returns CDR1 KGHSH and CDR2 LQKENI. CDR3 coding DNA: TGTGCCAGCTCACCTACTAGTGCTCAGCGTTACAATGAGCAGTTCTTC. Amino acids: CASSPTSAQRYNEQFF.

Note on this clonotype: A much larger clone differs by one base, so this may be a read error. The chain uses TRBV28 and TRBJ1-4; no clear D. Germline V gene data show CDR1 as MDHEN and CDR2 as SYDVKM. V lost 7 bases to trimming and J lost 5 bases, with 8 bases between them. This CDR3 region has 12 residues. The CDR3 DNA reads as TGTGCCAGCACGGACTACAATGAAAAACTGTTTTTT. This gives the protein CASTDYNEKLFF.

A few counts support this clonotype. A much bigger clone sits one base away, suggesting this may be a read error. V is TRBV14 and J is TRBJ1-1, with 9 positions matching TRBD1. The CDR3 contains 16 residues. Trimming removed 4 bases from V and 3 bases from J; junction bases left unmatched: 9. Germline V lookup: CDR1 SGHDN, CDR2 FVKESK. Here the CDR3 reads CASSLDRGQGHTEAFF. CDR3 coding DNA: TGTGCCAGCAGCCTGGACAGGGGACAGGGTCACACTGAAGCTTTCTTT. The full variable domain, rest sourced from reference TRBV14 and TRBJ1-1, is EAGVTQFPSHSVIEKGQTVTLRCDPISGHDNLYWYRRVMGKEIKFLLHFVKESKQDESGMPNNRFLAERTGGTYSTLKVQPAELEDSGVYFCASSLDRGQGHTEAFFGQGTRLTVV.

About this clonotype: The junction does not match germline at one end; this may be a read error. V is TRBV6-5 and J is TRBJ2-4; TRBD2 is a possible D gene (5 bases). There are 16 residues in the CDR3. Germline V CDR1 and CDR2: MNHEY, SVGAGI. CDR3 region: CASNSRGTLAKNNQYF. The CDR3 nucleotides are TGTGCCAGCAATTCCAGAGGTACCCTAGCCAAAAACAATCAGTACTTC.

This clonotype occurred a few times. This chain joins TRBV5-4 and TRBJ1-2; D possibly corresponds to TRBD1 (6 bases). CDR1 is SGHNT and CDR2 is YYREEE in the germline V gene (reference sequence). V was shortened by 0 bases and J by 2 bases, with 14 bases between the two germline ends. The CDR3 sequence is 16 residues long. The CDR3 region has the DNA TGTGCCAGCAGCTTGGGGGGGCAGGGAGGGAACTATGGCTACACCTTC. It is translated as CASSLGGQGGNYGYTF.

A few counts support this clonotype. This chain connects TRBV2 to TRBJ1-5; D possibly corresponds to TRBD1 (6 bases). Germline V lookup: CDR1 SNHLY, CDR2 FYNNEI. With 3 bases removed from V and 2 bases from J, the gap between germline ends came to 11 bases. CDR3 length: 15 amino acids. The DNA for the CDR3 is TGTGCCAGCAGTGATCAGGGGTTTGGCAATCAGCCCCAGCATTTT. Residues: CASSDQGFGNQPQHF.

About this clonotype itself: A read error may be the cause here, since a much bigger clone is one base away. The chain is built from TRBV12-3 or TRBV12-4 and TRBJ2-7; 13 nucleotides agree with TRBD2. The CDR3 extends over 15 amino acids. For the CDR3, the DNA is TGTGTCAGCAGCAAGGGACTAGCGGGGATCTACGAGCAGTACTTC. It specifies CVSSKGLAGIYEQYF.

As to this clonotype: Relative to the germline gene, one junction end is altered; a read error may explain this. This chain joins TRBV11-2 and TRBJ2-1; 9 bases fit TRBD2. Germline CDR1 and CDR2: SGHAT and FQNNGV. The CDR3 spans 16 residues. DNA for the CDR3: TGTGCCAGCAACTTAAAGCGGGCGGGAGGGAGCAATGAGCAGTTCTTC. This codes for CASNLKRAGGSNEQFF.

This clonotype was seen only once. This chain connects TRBV11-3 to TRBJ2-1; 12 nucleotides match TRBD1. There are 20 residues in the CDR3. CDR1 is SGHNT and CDR2 is YENEEA in the germline V gene. Germline trimming cut 8 bases from V and 16 bases from J; bases unmatched to any gene: 33. The CDR3 region is CASCSPTGTGGFSSYNEQFF. CDR3 in DNA: TGTGCCAGCTGCTCCCCCACCGGGACAGGGGGCTTTAGCTCCTACAATGAACAATTCTTC. The whole variable domain, filled in from reference TRBV11-3 and TRBJ2-1, reads EAGVVQSPRYKIIEKKQPVAFWCNPISGHNTLYWYLQNLGQGPELLIRYENEEAVDDSQLPKDRFSAERLKGVDSTLKIQPAELGDSAVYLCASCSPTGTGGFSSYNEQFFGPGTRLTVL.

This clonotype was picked up one time. The junction does not match germline at one end; this may be a read error. The chain is built from TRBV11-1 and TRBJ2-7, with D possibly being TRBD1 or TRBD2 (6 bases each). The CDR3 has 15 residues. CDR1 is SGHAT, CDR2 FQDESV, per germline (reference sequence). CDR3 nucleotide sequence: TGTGCTAGCAGCCCTCGGACAGCAGGACTATGCGGGCAGTACTTC. Translated: CASSPRTAGLCGQYF. The whole variable domain, filled in from reference TRBV11-1 and TRBJ2-7, reads EAEVAQSPRYKITEKSQAVAFWCDPISGHATLYWYRQILGQGPELLVQFQDESVVDDSQLPKDRFSAERLKGVDSTLKIQPAELGDSAMYLCASSPRTAGLCGQYFGPGTRLTVT.

This clonotype was seen a handful of times. The rearrangement uses TRBV7-8 and TRBJ2-7; D might be TRBD1 (5 bases). The CDR3 spans 15 residues. Germline CDR1 reads SGHVS; CDR2 reads FQNEAQ. The germline V and J ends were trimmed by 5 bases and 2 bases, with 16 bases remaining between them. The CDR3 loop reads CASSLTGYGTYEQYF. The CDR3 coding sequence is TGTGCCAGCAGCCTCACAGGATACGGCACCTACGAGCAGTACTTC.

The rearrangement joins TRBV14 to TRBJ2-5; possibly TRBD1 or TRBD2 for D (6 bases each). CDR1 is SGHDN and CDR2 is FVKESK in the germline V gene. V lost 0 bases to trimming and J lost 9 bases, with 23 bases between them. The CDR3 runs 17 residues. The CDR3 DNA reads as TGTGCCAGCAGCCAAGAACTAGGGGGACTCCGAGGGGAGGCCCAGTACTTC. Residues: CASSQELGGLRGEAQYF.

This clonotype showed up just a few times. A much larger clone sits a single nucleotide away, making a read error possible. The gene calls are TRBV6-1 and TRBJ2-2, with D perhaps TRBD2 (6 bases). CDR1 is MNHNS and CDR2 is SASEGT in the germline V gene. Between the trimmed V and J ends, which lost 6 bases and 5 bases, there was a span of 13 bases. This CDR3 region has 14 residues. CDR3 sequence: CASREGPPTGELFF. The CDR3 DNA is TGTGCCAGCAGGGAGGGACCGCCTACCGGGGAGCTGTTTTTT.

This clonotype was observed a single time. A read error may explain this, as a much larger clone is one base away. The rearrangement joins TRBV7-8 to TRBJ2-3; maybe TRBD1 (5 bases). Germline CDR1 and CDR2: SGHVS and FQNEAQ. The CDR3 is 14 residues long. The CDR3 protein is CASSPRTYSDTKYF. Here the CDR3 DNA reads TGTGCCAGCAGCCCCCGGACATACTCAGATACGAAGTATTTT.